This TCR beta chain emerged from a study of beta chain features in type 1 diabetes. General study findings and limits: HLA influence on TCRB rearrangement stayed unresolved here. Among all four CD4+ subsets, Type 1 diabetes patients had TCRB CDR3s that were moderately but significantly shorter. Sequencing of cDNA might inflate the share of cells that strongly express TCR.

Germline CDR1 and CDR2: SGHRS and YFSETQ. J gave up 8 bases and V 1 base, and 3 bases lay outside the gene matches. The CDR3 has 14 amino acids. About this clone: Its cognate antigen is unknown. At the DNA level, this CDR3 is encoded by other sequences in the same sample as well.

Expressed TCRB transcripts were sequenced, since all the RNA that had been isolated was reverse transcribed. The average output of naive, central memory and regulatory T cell samples was about 3.57 million reads. The repertoire was sequenced with immunoSEQ multiplex PCR; TCRdb's copy has only in-frame clones and lacks some. The repertoire holds over 40,000 clones, with approximately 61% as singletons. The chain recombines TRBV5-1 with TRBJ2-1, with 10 bases identical to TRBD2. The sample was Tregs from blood. This sequence was found in a man younger than 40 with type 1 diabetes. Some clones in this sample may be carry-over from other donors' samples. The CDR3: CASSLSSGGDEQFF. DNA of the CDR3: TGCGCCAGCAGCTTGTCTAGCGGGGGCGATGAGCAGTTCTTC.